This is a list of T cell receptor beta chains from one sample in a study of shared clonotypes between healthy human individuals. TCRdb's copy holds only in-frame clones and misses some; the assay was immunoSEQ multiplex PCR. The table records hundreds of thousands of clones, 73% of them present only once. Sequencing was performed on memory CD4+ T cells sorted from blood. All receptors derive from a woman aged 25 to 39 in good health. Each CDR3 is given with its conserved first and last residue. The order of the fields is V gene, clone size, D gene, J gene, CDR3 protein, CDR3 DNA. D genes are given only for firm matches. Clone size is stated in some rows and not others, as once, few, many or a class when expanded.

TRBV30	.	TRBD2	TRBJ2-7	CAWIRTSGRAGEQYF	TGTGCCTGGATTCGGACTAGCGGGAGGGCCGGCGAGCAGTACTTC
TRBV25-1	few	.	TRBJ2-5	CASSELRGKETQYF	TGTGCCAGCAGTGAACTCAGGGGAAAAGAGACCCAGTACTTC
TRBV7-9	.	TRBD2	TRBJ2-2	CASSLGLAGTGELFF	TGTGCCAGCAGCTTAGGACTAGCGGGGACCGGGGAGCTGTTTTTT
TRBV29-1	.	.	TRBJ1-2	CSVEETAYGYTF	TGCAGCGTTGAAGAGACAGCCTATGGCTACACCTTC
TRBV6-1	.	.	TRBJ2-1	CASSETEQTSSYNEQFF	TGTGCCAGCAGTGAGACAGAACAGACCAGCTCCTACAATGAGCAGTTCTTC
TRBV27	once	.	TRBJ2-7	CASSDLYEQYF	TGTGCCAGCAGTGACCTCTACGAGCAGTACTTC
TRBV7-8	once	TRBD2	TRBJ2-7	CASSLTSGANYEQYF	TGTGCCAGCAGCTTAACTAGCGGGGCCAATTACGAGCAGTACTTC
TRBV19	once	.	TRBJ2-5	CASSIDGSRETQYF	TGTGCCAGTAGTATAGATGGTAGTCGGGAGACCCAGTACTTC
TRBV28	.	.	TRBJ1-5	CASRGGWAGQPQHF	TGTGCCAGCAGGGGGGGGTGGGCTGGACAGCCCCAGCATTTT
TRBV4-2	once	TRBD2	TRBJ2-7	CASSQSGALAGYEQYF	TGTGCCAGCAGCCAATCAGGGGCTCTAGCGGGCTACGAGCAGTACTTC
TRBV11-1	.	.	TRBJ1-1	CASSLGQVQAFF	TGTGCCAGCAGCTTGGGGCAGGTTCAAGCTTTCTTT
TRBV11-2	.	.	TRBJ2-5	CASSRPGLKGETQYF	TGTGCCAGCAGCCGACCGGGCCTTAAAGGAGAGACCCAGTACTTC
TRBV6-9	.	TRBD2	TRBJ2-5	CASTKGLAGPGVTQYF	TGTGCCAGCACCAAAGGACTAGCGGGTCCGGGGGTGACCCAGTACTTC
TRBV27	.	.	TRBJ1-1	CASSLSSVPNTEAFF	TGTGCCAGCAGTTTATCCTCAGTGCCGAACACTGAAGCTTTCTTT
TRBV19	once	.	TRBJ1-5	CASALRVNQPQHF	TGTGCCAGTGCCCTAAGAGTCAATCAGCCCCAGCATTTT
TRBV5-1	.	.	TRBJ2-5	CASSPEVSGLKTQYF	TGCGCCAGCAGCCCGGAGGTTTCGGGGTTGAAGACCCAGTACTTC
TRBV28	.	TRBD2	TRBJ2-1	CASRGLAGGPRMFEQFF	TGTGCCAGCAGAGGACTAGCGGGAGGGCCGCGTATGTTCGAGCAGTTCTTC
TRBV19	few	.	TRBJ1-4	CATNRDLSSSGKLFF	TGTGCCACCAATCGGGACCTGAGCTCATCGGGGAAACTGTTTTTT
TRBV11-3	.	TRBD1	TRBJ2-3	CASSPGGQGNTDTQYF	TGTGCCAGCAGCCCTGGGGGACAGGGAAACACAGATACGCAGTATTTT
TRBV6-5	.	.	TRBJ1-1	CASSYSSGRSNTEAFF	TGTGCCAGCAGTTACAGTTCCGGACGGTCGAACACTGAAGCTTTCTTT
TRBV2	few	TRBD1	TRBJ2-7	CASSRQGMKYEQYF	TGTGCCAGCAGTCGACAGGGGATGAAGTACGAGCAGTACTTC
TRBV28	.	TRBD2	TRBJ2-5	CASTWAAAGRGETQYF	TGTGCCAGCACCTGGGCGGCGGCTGGGAGGGGAGAGACCCAGTACTTC
TRBV30	.	.	TRBJ2-7	CAWGDLKGEQYF	TGTGCCTGGGGGGACCTCAAAGGGGAGCAGTACTTC
TRBV28	.	.	TRBJ1-1	CASSFSGRRRTEAFF	TGTGCCAGCAGTTTCTCGGGCCGCCGCAGAACTGAAGCTTTCTTT
TRBV10-3	.	TRBD2	TRBJ2-2	CAIRSGSQSGELFF	TGTGCCATCAGAAGCGGGAGTCAATCCGGGGAGCTGTTTTTT
TRBV30	many	.	TRBJ1-4	CAWGRGEKLFF	TGTGCCTGGGGGCGCGGTGAAAAACTGTTTTTT
TRBV29-1	.	TRBD1	TRBJ1-2	CSVEGSPGQGLPNYGYTF	TGCAGCGTTGAAGGGTCACCGGGACAGGGATTGCCGAACTATGGCTACACCTTC
TRBV6-5	.	.	TRBJ2-2	CASSRDGNTGELFF	TGTGCCAGCAGCCGGGACGGCAACACCGGGGAGCTGTTTTTT
TRBV5-1	.	.	TRBJ2-7	CASSLVAGRPSYEQYF	TGCGCCAGCAGCTTGGTCGCCGGGAGACCCTCCTACGAGCAGTACTTC
TRBV28	.	.	TRBJ2-1	CASSPDWNEQFF	TGTGCCAGCAGTCCCGACTGGAATGAGCAGTTCTTC
TRBV19	.	TRBD1	TRBJ2-1	CASSRTGGPYNEQFF	TGTGCCAGTAGCCGGACAGGGGGCCCCTACAATGAGCAGTTCTTC
TRBV19	.	.	TRBJ1-5	CATEARRDGNQPQHF	TGTGCCACTGAGGCCCGAAGGGATGGCAATCAGCCCCAGCATTTT
TRBV6-5	few	TRBD2	TRBJ2-3	CATRLAGSTDTQYF	TGTGCCACAAGACTAGCGGGAAGCACAGATACGCAGTATTTT
TRBV28	.	TRBD1	TRBJ2-3	CASSLRGQGLISDTQYF	TGTGCCAGCAGTTTAAGGGGGCAGGGGCTGATTTCAGATACGCAGTATTTT
TRBV14	once	.	TRBJ2-3	CASSQDRGASTDTQYF	TGTGCCAGCAGCCAAGATCGGGGGGCGTCAACAGATACGCAGTATTTT
TRBV2	.	TRBD2	TRBJ2-2	CASAGGFGELFF	TGTGCCAGCGCGGGAGGGTTTGGGGAGCTGTTTTTT
TRBV4-2	few	TRBD1	TRBJ2-7	CASSSGQGPEQYF	TGTGCCAGCAGCTCCGGACAGGGCCCCGAGCAGTACTTC
TRBV5-1	.	.	TRBJ2-2	CASSFSTGELFF	TGCGCCAGCAGCTTTAGCACCGGGGAGCTGTTTTTT
TRBV2	many	.	TRBJ1-2	CASSPPQLYGYTF	TGTGCCAGCAGCCCCCCACAACTCTATGGCTACACCTTC
TRBV5-1	.	.	TRBJ2-5	CASSLVPLGLVETQYF	TGCGCCAGCAGCTTGGTACCCTTGGGGCTTGTTGAGACCCAGTACTTC
TRBV7-6	few	TRBD1	TRBJ1-3	CASTRDSSGNTIYF	TGTGCTAGCACTAGGGACAGCTCTGGAAACACCATATATTTT
TRBV7-2	.	.	TRBJ2-1	CASTRDFSYNEQFF	TGTGCCAGCACCAGGGATTTCTCCTACAATGAGCAGTTCTTC
TRBV5-1	.	.	TRBJ2-3	CASSRGYRDTQYF	TGCGCCAGCAGCAGGGGTTATAGAGATACGCAGTATTTT
TRBV7-6	few	.	TRBJ1-5	CASSPSRGFAPQHF	TGTGCCAGCAGCCCTTCCCGGGGGTTCGCGCCCCAGCATTTT
TRBV11-2	few	.	TRBJ2-2	CASSPQGGVGELFF	TGTGCCAGCAGTCCTCAGGGAGGAGTCGGGGAGCTGTTTTTT